These T cell receptor beta chains were read from a single sample in a study of OX40 agonist ivuxolimab in advanced cancers. This table comes from immunoSEQ multiplex PCR, and its TCRdb copy is limited to in-frame clones, with some not included. The sample shows about 88,000 clones, approximately 85% of them seen only once. Sequences were derived from CD4+ or CD8+ T cells sorted from blood, sampled in a trial of the OX40 agonist ivuxolimab. These receptors came from an adult with an advanced solid tumor such as melanoma, head and neck, liver or kidney cancer. CDR3s include the opening cysteine and the closing phenylalanine or tryptophan. A D gene is named only where the DNA matches it firmly. Some rows mark clone size as missing; the rest say once, few, many or name a class of expanded clone.

v_gene	d_gene	j_gene	abundance	CDR3aa	CDR3nt
TRBV11-2	NA	TRBJ2-1	NA	CASSFVGSYNEQFF	TGTGCCAGCAGCTTCGTGGGTTCCTACAATGAGCAGTTCTTC
TRBV19	NA	TRBJ1-3	NA	CASSIGGGGPAANTIYF	TGTGCCAGTAGTATTGGAGGTGGGGGGCCTGCCGCAAACACCATATATTTT
TRBV29-1	NA	TRBJ2-3	NA	CSVEGLIADTQYF	TGCAGCGTAGAGGGCCTAATTGCGGATACGCAGTATTTT
TRBV27	TRBD2	TRBJ2-2	NA	CASNPAGTSYTGELFF	TGTGCCAGCAATCCCGCCGGGACTAGCTACACCGGGGAGCTGTTTTTT
TRBV7-9	NA	TRBJ1-3	once	CASSLGSSGNTIYF	TGTGCCAGCAGCTTAGGGAGCTCTGGAAACACCATATATTTT
TRBV6-1	TRBD1	TRBJ2-5	once	CASSDARRTGQETQYF	TGTGCCAGCAGTGATGCCCGTCGGACAGGGCAAGAGACCCAGTACTTC
TRBV19	NA	TRBJ2-1	NA	CASRPRGGRDEQFF	TGTGCCAGTAGACCCAGGGGTGGTCGGGATGAGCAGTTCTTC
TRBV5-1	NA	TRBJ2-5	NA	CASSSQRTHEETQYF	TGCGCCAGCAGCTCCCAAAGGACTCATGAAGAGACCCAGTACTTC
TRBV18	NA	TRBJ1-1	few	CASSPQGNDEAFF	TGTGCCAGCTCACCACAGGGTAATGATGAAGCTTTCTTT
TRBV7-9	NA	TRBJ1-6	NA	CASSLDEGSPLHF	TGTGCCAGCAGCTTAGACGAGGGTTCACCCCTCCACTTT
TRBV5-4	NA	TRBJ2-5	NA	CASATSPTRETQYF	TGTGCCAGCGCTACGAGTCCCACCAGGGAGACCCAGTACTTC
TRBV7-9	TRBD1	TRBJ2-4	NA	CASSLWATGGRGNIQYF	TGTGCCAGCAGCTTATGGGCGACAGGGGGGAGGGGGAACATTCAGTACTTC
TRBV7-9	NA	TRBJ2-7	NA	CASSLRGSYEQYF	TGTGCCAGCAGCTTAAGAGGCAGCTACGAGCAGTACTTC
TRBV28	NA	TRBJ1-5	NA	CASSLVSLNSNQPQHF	TGTGCCAGCAGTTTGGTCAGCTTAAATAGCAATCAGCCCCAGCATTTT
TRBV18	TRBD2	TRBJ2-5	NA	CASSRGTTETQYF	TGTGCCAGCTCACGAGGGACTACGGAGACCCAGTACTTC
TRBV20-1	NA	TRBJ2-1	NA	CSAEGHEQFF	TGCAGTGCTGAGGGCCATGAGCAGTTCTTC
TRBV7-2	NA	TRBJ2-1	NA	CASSLGAVSYNEQFF	TGTGCCAGCAGCTTAGGGGCGGTCTCCTACAATGAGCAGTTCTTC
TRBV27	NA	TRBJ2-3	once	CASSLRSEGRTDTQYF	TGTGCCAGCAGTTTACGTTCGGAGGGTCGGACAGATACGCAGTATTTT
TRBV29-1	TRBD1	TRBJ1-5	NA	CSRDRDQFSQLQPQHF	TGCAGCCGGGACAGGGATCAATTTTCACAGCTTCAGCCCCAGCATTTT
TRBV5-4	TRBD1	TRBJ2-7	once	CASSPGQGSYEQYF	TGTGCCAGCAGCCCGGGACAGGGGTCCTACGAGCAGTACTTC
TRBV7-2	NA	TRBJ2-3	NA	CASSPNPTDTQYF	TGTGCCAGCAGCCCAAACCCCACAGATACGCAGTATTTT
TRBV28	TRBD2	TRBJ2-1	NA	CASSHPTWSGVPYNEQFF	TGTGCCAGCAGTCATCCCACTTGGAGCGGGGTCCCCTACAATGAGCAGTTCTTC
TRBV7-8	NA	TRBJ2-5	NA	CASSFPGDLGETQYF	TGTGCCAGCAGCTTTCCAGGGGATCTAGGAGAGACCCAGTACTTC
TRBV5-1	NA	TRBJ2-5	NA	CASSLGTRSVVETQYF	TGCGCCAGCAGCTTGGGTACGAGGTCGGTAGTAGAGACCCAGTACTTC
TRBV5-1	NA	TRBJ2-6	NA	CASSESRSGANVLTF	TGCGCCAGCAGCGAATCCCGTTCTGGGGCCAACGTCCTGACTTTC
TRBV29-1	NA	TRBJ1-1	NA	CSAGGVTEAFF	TGCAGCGCCGGGGGGGTGACTGAAGCTTTCTTT
TRBV5-1	NA	TRBJ2-5	NA	CASALGAQETQYF	TGCGCCAGCGCCCTCGGGGCTCAAGAGACCCAGTACTTC
TRBV19	NA	TRBJ1-1	few	CASSISDRNEAFF	TGTGCCAGTAGTATATCCGACAGGAATGAAGCTTTCTTT
TRBV6-6	NA	TRBJ2-3	NA	CASSYPIGVSTDTQYF	TGTGCCAGCAGTTACCCGATTGGTGTTAGCACAGATACGCAGTATTTT
TRBV5-1	NA	TRBJ2-1	NA	CASSLDGGAYNEQFF	TGCGCCAGCAGCTTGGACGGGGGCGCTTACAATGAGCAGTTCTTC
TRBV28	NA	TRBJ2-2	NA	CASNQQGGSTGELFF	TGTGCCAGCAACCAACAGGGTGGGTCCACCGGGGAGCTGTTTTTT
TRBV4-3	TRBD1	TRBJ2-5	few	CASSQDTFQGAQGETQYF	TGCGCCAGCAGCCAAGATACCTTTCAGGGGGCGCAAGGAGAGACCCAGTACTTC
TRBV2	NA	TRBJ1-1	NA	CARRGLGTEAFF	TGTGCCCGGCGGGGACTGGGCACTGAAGCTTTCTTT